Listed here is a single T cell receptor beta chain. The entry originates in a study of blood T cell repertoires in COVID-19. At the level of the study: Both acute and convalescent COVID-19 samples were obtained from the United States, Italy and Spain. The analysed material was cDNA or gDNA that came from T cells, B-cell-depleted T cells, or PBMCs.

Sequencing was performed with immunoSEQ multiplex PCR; in TCRdb, only in-frame clones are kept and a portion is missing. Of around 100,000 clones listed, 90% were seen once; the top ten hold just over 5%. Trimming took 1 base from V and 6 from J, leaving 7 bases between them. Germline assignment: CDR1 GTSNPN and CDR2 SVGIG (reference sequence). The CDR3 totals 12 residues. The sequencing input was peripheral blood. This clonotype was obtained from a man between 50 and 59 years old with acute or convalescent COVID-19. The V and J genes are TRBV30 and TRBJ1-5, with D tentatively TRBD1 (5 bases). CDR3 sequence: CAWSGGGQPQHF. The DNA of the CDR3 is TGTGCCTGGAGTGGGGGGGGTCAGCCCCAGCATTTT.